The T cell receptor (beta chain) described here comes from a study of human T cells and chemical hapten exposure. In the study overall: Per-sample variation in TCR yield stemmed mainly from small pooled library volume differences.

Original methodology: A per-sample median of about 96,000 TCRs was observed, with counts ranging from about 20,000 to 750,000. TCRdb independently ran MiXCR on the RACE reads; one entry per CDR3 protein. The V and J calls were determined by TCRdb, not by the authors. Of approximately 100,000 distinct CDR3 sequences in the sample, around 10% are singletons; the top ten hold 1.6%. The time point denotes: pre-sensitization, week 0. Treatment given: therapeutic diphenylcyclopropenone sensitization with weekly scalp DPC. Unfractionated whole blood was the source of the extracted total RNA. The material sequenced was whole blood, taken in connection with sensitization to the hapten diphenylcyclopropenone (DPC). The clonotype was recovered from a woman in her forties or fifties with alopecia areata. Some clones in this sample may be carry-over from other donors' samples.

In DNA, the CDR3 is TGTGCCATCAGTGAGTCGTCAGCCGGGGATGAAAAACTGTTTTTT. Translating it yields CAISESSAGDEKLFF. The chain recombines TRBV10-3 with TRBJ1-4; no clear D. CDR1 is ENHRY and CDR2 is SYGVKD in the germline V gene. V was shortened by 0 bases and J by 6 bases, with 11 bases between the two germline ends. The CDR3 extends over 15 amino acids.